This T cell receptor (beta chain) was observed in a study of cytomegalovirus exposure and HLA in healthy donors. Study results and limitations: It was 164 TCR beta chains that were listed as cytomegalovirus-associated.

Profiled with immunoSEQ multiplex PCR; TCRdb holds only in-frame clones, not every one. The sample includes tens of thousands of clones, over 85% of them seen just once. The germline V and J ends were trimmed by 4 bases and 2 bases, with 26 bases remaining between them. The CDR3 has 20 amino acids. The germline gives CDR1 SGHTA, CDR2 FQGTGA. Concerning this clone itself: Its specificity is not known.

The sequencing input was PBMCs. The TCR sequence derives from a man between 18 and 29 years old in good health and CMV-seropositive. The genes are TRBV7-3 and TRBJ2-2; weak D call: TRBD2 (6 bases). The CDR3 here is CASSSTNQELRERNTGELFF. Written as DNA, the CDR3 is TGTGCCAGCAGCTCGACGAACCAGGAGTTACGGGAGAGAAACACCGGGGAGCTGTTTTTT.